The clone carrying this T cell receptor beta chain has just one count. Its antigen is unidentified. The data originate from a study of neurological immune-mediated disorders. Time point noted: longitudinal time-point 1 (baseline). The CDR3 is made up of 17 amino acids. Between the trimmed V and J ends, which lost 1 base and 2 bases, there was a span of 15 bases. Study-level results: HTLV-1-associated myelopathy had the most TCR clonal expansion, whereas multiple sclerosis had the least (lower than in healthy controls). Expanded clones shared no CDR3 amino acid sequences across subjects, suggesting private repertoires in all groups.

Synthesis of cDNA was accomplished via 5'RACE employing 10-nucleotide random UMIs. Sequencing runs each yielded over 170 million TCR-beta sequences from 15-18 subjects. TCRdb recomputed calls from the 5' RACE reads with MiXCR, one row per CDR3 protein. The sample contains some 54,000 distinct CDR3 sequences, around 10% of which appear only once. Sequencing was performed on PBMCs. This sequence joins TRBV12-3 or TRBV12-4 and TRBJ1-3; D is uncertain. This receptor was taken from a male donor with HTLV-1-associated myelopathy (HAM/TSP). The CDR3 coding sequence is TGTGCCAGCAGTTTAGGTGGTCGGGGTCTGACTGGAAACACCATATATTTT. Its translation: CASSLGGRGLTGNTIYF.